Detailed here is one T cell receptor beta chain. The record originates from a study of T cell changes during pregnancy in multiple sclerosis. Profiling relied on immunoSEQ multiplex PCR, and the TCRdb table lists in-frame clones only, not all of them. The sample has 50,000 to 65,000 clones; approximately 93% are singletons. Germline V gene data show CDR1 as MRHNA and CDR2 as SNTAGT. This CDR3 spans 14 amino acids. J lost 6 bases, V lost 0 bases, and 2 bases had no gene match. The V and J genes are TRBV6-4 and TRBJ2-1; 7 nucleotides align to TRBD2. Source: CD8+ T cells from peripheral blood mononuclear cells, taken in the second trimester of pregnancy. The TCR comes from a female donor with multiple sclerosis, enrolled in a pregnancy study. CDR3 nucleotide sequence: TGTGCCAGCAGTGACTCAGGCGGGAGCAATGAGCAGTTCTTC. It codes for CASSDSGGSNEQFF.